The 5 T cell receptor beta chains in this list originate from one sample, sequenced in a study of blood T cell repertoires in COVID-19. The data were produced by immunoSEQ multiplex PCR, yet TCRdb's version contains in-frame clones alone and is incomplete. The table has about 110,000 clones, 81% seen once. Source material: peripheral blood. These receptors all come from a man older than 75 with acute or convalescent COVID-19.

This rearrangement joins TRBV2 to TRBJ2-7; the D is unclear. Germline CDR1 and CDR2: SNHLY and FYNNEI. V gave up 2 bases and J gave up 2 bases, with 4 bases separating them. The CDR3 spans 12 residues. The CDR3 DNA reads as TGTGCCAGCAGTGAATACACCTACGAGCAGTACTTC. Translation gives CASSEYTYEQYF.

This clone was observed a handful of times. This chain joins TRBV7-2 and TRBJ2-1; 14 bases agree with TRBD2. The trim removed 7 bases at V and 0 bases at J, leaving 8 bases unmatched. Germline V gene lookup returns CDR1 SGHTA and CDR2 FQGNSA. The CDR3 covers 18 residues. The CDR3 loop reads CASTGLAGGQSSYNEQFF. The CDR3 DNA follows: TGTGCCAGCACCGGACTAGCGGGAGGCCAGAGCTCCTACAATGAGCAGTTCTTC.

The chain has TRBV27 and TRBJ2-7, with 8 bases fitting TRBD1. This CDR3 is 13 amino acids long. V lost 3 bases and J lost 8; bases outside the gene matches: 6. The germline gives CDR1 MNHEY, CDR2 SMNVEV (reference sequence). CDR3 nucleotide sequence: TGTGCCAGCAGTTTTTTACAGGGGGAAAAGCAGTACTTC. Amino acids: CASSFLQGEKQYF.

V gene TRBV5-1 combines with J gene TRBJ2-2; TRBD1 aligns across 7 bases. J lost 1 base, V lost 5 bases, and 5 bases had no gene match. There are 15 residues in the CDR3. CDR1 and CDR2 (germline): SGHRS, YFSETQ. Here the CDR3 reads CASSPGQQNTGELFF. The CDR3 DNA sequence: TGCGCCAGCAGTCCGGGACAGCAGAACACCGGGGAGCTGTTTTTT. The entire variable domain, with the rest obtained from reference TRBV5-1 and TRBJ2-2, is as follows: KAGVTQTPRYLIKTRGQQVTLSCSPISGHRSVSWYQQTPGQGLQFLFEYFSETQRNKGNFPGRFSGRQFSNSRSEMNVSTLELGDSALYLCASSPGQQNTGELFFGEGSRLTVL.

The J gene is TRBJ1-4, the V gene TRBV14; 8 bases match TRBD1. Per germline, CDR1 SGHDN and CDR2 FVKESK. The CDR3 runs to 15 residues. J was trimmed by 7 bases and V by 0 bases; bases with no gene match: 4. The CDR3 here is CASSQERTGSEKLFF. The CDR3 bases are TGTGCCAGCAGCCAAGAGAGGACAGGGAGTGAAAAACTGTTTTTT.